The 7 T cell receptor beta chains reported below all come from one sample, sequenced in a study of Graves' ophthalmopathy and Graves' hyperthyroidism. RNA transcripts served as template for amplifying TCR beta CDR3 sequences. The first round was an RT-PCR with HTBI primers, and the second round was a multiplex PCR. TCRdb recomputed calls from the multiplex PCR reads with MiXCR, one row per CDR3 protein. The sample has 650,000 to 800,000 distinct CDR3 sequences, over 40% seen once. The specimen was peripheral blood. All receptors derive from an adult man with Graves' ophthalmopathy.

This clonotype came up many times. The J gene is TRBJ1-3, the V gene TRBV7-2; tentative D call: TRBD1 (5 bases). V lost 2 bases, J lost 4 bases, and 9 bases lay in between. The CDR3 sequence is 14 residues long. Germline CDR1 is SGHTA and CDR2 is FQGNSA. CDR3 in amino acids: CASSLSTVGNTIYF. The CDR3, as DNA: TGTGCCAGCAGCTTATCGACAGTAGGAAACACCATATATTTT.

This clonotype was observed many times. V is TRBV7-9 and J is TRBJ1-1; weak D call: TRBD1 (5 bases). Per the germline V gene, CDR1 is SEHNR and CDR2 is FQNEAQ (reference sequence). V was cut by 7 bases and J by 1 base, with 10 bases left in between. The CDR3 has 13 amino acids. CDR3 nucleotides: TGTGCCAGCATTGGGGGGGGGAACACTGAAGCTTTCTTT. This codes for CASIGGGNTEAFF.

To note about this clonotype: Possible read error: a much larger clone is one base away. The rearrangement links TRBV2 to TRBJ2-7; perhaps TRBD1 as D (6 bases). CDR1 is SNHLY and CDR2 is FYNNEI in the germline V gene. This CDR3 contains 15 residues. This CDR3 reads CASNESQGTSYEQYF. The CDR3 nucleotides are TGTGCCAGCAATGAAAGCCAGGGGACGTCCTACGAGCAGTACTTC.

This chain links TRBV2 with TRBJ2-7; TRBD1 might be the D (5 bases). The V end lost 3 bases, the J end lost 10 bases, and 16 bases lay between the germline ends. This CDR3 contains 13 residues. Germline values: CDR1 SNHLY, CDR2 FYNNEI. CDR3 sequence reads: CASSDSGQGDQYF. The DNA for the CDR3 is TGTGCCAGCAGTGACAGTGGGCAGGGCGATCAGTACTTC.

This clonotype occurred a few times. The CDR3 DNA sequence: TGCGCCAGCAGTCGGACTAGCGGGTTTGTAGAGACCCAGTACTTC. Encoded protein: CASSRTSGFVETQYF. The genes are TRBV4-1 and TRBJ2-5, with 11 nucleotides matching TRBD2. Germline CDR1 and CDR2: MGHRA and YSYEKL. The V gene end was trimmed by 6 bases and the J gene end by 4 bases; junction bases not matched to a gene: 7. This CDR3 region has 15 residues.

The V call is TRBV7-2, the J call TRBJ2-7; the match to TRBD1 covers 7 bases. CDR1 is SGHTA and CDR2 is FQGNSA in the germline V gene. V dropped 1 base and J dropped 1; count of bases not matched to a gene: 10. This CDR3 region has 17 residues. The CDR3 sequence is CASSLVGGQPISYEQYF. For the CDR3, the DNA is TGTGCCAGCAGCTTAGTAGGGGGACAGCCTATATCCTACGAGCAGTACTTC.

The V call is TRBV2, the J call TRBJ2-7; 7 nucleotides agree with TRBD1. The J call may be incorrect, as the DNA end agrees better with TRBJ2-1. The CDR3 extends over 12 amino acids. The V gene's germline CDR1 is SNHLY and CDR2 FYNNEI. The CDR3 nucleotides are TGTGCCAGCAGGACGGGGACAGTTGAGCAGTTCTTC. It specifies CASRTGTVEQFF.